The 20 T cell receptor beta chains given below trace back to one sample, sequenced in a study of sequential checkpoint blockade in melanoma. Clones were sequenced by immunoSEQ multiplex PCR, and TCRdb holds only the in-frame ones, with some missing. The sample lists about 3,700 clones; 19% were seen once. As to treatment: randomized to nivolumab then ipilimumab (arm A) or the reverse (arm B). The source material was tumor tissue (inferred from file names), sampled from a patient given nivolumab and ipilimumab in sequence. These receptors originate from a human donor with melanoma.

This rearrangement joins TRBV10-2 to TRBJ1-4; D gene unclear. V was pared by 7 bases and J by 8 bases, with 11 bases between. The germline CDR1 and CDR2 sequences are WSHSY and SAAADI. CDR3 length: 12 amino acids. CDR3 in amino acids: CASKRDGEKLFF. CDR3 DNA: TGCGCCAGCAAGAGAGATGGGGAAAAACTGTTTTTT.

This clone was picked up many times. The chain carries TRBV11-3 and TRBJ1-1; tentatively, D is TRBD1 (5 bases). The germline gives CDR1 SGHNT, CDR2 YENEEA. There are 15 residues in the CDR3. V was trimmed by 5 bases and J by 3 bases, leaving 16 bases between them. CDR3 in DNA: TGTGCCAGCAGCCCACTCCGGGACGGACACACTGAAGCTTTCTTT. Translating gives CASSPLRDGHTEAFF.

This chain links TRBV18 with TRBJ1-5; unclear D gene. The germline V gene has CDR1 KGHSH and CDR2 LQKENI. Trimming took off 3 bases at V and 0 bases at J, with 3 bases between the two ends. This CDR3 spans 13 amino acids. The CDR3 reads CASSPGSNQPQHF. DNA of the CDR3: TGTGCCAGCTCACCTGGTAGCAATCAGCCCCAGCATTTT.

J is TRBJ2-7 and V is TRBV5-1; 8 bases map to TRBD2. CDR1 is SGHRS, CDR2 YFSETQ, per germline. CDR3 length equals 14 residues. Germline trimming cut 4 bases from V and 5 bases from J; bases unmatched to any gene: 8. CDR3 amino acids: CASSLSGVFNEQYF. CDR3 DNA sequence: TGCGCCAGCAGCCTTAGCGGGGTTTTCAACGAGCAGTACTTC.

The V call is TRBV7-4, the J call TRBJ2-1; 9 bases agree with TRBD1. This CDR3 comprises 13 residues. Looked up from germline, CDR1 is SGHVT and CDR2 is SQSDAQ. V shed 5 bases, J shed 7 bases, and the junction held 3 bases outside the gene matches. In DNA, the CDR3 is TGTGCCAGCAGCCCGGGGACAGGGAATGAGCAGTTCTTC. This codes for CASSPGTGNEQFF.

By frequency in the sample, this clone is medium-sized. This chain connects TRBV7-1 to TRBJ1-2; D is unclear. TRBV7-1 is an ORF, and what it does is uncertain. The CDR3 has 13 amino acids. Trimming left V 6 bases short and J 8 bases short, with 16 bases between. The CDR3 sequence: CASSSAGPSGYTF. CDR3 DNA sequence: TGTGCCAGCAGTTCCGCAGGCCCATCGGGCTACACCTTC.

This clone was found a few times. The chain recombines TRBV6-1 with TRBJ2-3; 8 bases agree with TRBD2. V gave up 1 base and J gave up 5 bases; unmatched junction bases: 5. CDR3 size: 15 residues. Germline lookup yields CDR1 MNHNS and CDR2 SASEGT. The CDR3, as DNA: TGTGCCAGCAGTGAAGAACTAGCGGTGCGAGATACGCAGTATTTT. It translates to CASSEELAVRDTQYF.

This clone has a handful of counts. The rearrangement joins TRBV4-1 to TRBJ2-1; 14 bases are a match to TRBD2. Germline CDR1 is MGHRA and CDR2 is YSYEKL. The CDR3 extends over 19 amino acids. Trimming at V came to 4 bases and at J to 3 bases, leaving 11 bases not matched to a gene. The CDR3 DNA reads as TGCGCCAGCAGCCCTGCCGGGACTAGCGGGGGCCGGGGCTACAATGAGCAGTTCTTC. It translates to CASSPAGTSGGRGYNEQFF.

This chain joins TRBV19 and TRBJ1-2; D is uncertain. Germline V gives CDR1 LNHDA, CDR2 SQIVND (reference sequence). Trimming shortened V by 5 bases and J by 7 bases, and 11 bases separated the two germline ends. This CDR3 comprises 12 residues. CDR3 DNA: TGTGCCAGTAGTGTATATAGCGGTGGCTACACCTTC. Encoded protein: CASSVYSGGYTF.

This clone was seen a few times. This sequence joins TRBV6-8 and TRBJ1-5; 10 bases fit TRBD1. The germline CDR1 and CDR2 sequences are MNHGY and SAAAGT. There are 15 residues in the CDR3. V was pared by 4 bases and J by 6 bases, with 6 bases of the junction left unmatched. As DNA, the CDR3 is TGTGCCAGCAGTTGGGCGACAGGGGGCGGTCAGCCCCAGCATTTT. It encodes CASSWATGGGQPQHF.

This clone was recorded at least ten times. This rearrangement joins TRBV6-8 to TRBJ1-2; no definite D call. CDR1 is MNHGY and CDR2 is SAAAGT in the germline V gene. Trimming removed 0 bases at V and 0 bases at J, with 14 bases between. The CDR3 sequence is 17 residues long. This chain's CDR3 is CASSYSNKLISNYGYTF. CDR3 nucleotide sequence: TGTGCCAGCAGTTACTCGAACAAGCTAATATCTAACTATGGCTACACCTTC.

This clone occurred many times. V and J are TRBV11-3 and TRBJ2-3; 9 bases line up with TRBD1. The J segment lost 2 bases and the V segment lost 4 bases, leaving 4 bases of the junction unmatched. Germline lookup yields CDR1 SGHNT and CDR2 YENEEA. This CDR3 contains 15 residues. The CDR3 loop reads CASSYRGRTTDTQYF. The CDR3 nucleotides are TGTGCCAGCAGCTACAGGGGGCGAACCACAGATACGCAGTATTTT.

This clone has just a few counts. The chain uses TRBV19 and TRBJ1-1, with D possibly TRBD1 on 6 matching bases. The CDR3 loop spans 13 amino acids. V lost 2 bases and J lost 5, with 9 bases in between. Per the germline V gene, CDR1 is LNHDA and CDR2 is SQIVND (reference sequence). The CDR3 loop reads CASSIITGTEAFF. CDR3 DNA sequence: TGTGCCAGTAGTATAATAACAGGGACTGAAGCTTTCTTT.

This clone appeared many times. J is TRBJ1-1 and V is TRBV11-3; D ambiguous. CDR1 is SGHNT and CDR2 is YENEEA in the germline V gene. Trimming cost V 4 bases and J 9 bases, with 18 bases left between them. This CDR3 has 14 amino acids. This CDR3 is CASSSERIAHQAFF. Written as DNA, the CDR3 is TGTGCCAGCAGCTCCGAACGGATAGCACATCAAGCTTTCTTT.

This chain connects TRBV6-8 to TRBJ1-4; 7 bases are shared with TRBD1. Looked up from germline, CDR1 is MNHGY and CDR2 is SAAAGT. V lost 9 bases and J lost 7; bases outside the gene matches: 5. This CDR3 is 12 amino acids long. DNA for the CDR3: TGTGCCAGACATACAGGGGTTGAAAAACTGTTTTTT. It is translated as CARHTGVEKLFF.

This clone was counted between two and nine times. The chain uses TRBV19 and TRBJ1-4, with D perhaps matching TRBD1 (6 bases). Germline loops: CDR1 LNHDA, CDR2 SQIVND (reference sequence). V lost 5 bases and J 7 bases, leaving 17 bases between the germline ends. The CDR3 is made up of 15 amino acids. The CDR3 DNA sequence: TGTGCCAGTAGTCCCAGGACAGTCGCGATTGAAAAACTGTTTTTT. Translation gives CASSPRTVAIEKLFF.

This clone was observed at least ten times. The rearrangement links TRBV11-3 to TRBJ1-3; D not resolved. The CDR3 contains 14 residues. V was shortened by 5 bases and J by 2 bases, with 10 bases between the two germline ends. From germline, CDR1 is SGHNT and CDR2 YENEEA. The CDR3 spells CASSPWRTGNTIYF. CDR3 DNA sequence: TGTGCCAGCAGCCCCTGGAGGACTGGAAACACCATATATTTT.

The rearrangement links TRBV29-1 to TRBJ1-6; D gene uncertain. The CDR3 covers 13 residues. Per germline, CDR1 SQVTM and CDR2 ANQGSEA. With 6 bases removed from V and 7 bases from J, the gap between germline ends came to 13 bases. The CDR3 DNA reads TGCAGCGTCTATACGGGGAGGAATTCACCCCTCCACTTT. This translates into CSVYTGRNSPLHF.

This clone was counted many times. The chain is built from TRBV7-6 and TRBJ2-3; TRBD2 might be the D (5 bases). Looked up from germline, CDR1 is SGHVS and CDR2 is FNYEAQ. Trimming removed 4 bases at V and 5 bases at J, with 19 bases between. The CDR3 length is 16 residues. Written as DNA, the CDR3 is TGTGCCAGCAGCTCGGGCGACCCGGGGTTGGGAGATACGCAGTATTTT. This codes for CASSSGDPGLGDTQYF. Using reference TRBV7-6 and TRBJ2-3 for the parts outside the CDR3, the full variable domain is GAGVSQSPRYKVTKRGQDVALRCDPISGHVSLYWYRQALGQGPEFLTYFNYEAQQDKSGLPNDRFSAERPEGSISTLTIQRTEQRDSAMYRCASSSGDPGLGDTQYFGPGTRLTVL.

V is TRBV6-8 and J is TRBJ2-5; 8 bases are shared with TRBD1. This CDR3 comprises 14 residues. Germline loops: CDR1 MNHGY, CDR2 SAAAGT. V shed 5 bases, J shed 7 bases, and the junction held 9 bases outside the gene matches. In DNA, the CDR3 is TGTGCCAGCAGTGAGGACAGGGTTTCGGGGACCCAGTACTTC. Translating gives CASSEDRVSGTQYF.